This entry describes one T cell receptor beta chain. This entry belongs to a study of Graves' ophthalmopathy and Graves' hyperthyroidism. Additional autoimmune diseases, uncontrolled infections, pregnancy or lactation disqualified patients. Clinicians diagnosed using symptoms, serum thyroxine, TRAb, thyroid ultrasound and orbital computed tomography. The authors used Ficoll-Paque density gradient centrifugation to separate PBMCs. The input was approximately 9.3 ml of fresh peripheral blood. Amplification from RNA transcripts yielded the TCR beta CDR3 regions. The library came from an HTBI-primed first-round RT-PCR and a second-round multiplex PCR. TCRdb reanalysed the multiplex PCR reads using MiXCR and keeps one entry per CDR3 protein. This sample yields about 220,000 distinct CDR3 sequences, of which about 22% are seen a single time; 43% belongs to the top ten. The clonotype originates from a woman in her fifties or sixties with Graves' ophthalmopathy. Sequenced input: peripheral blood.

CDR3 DNA: TGCGCCAGCAGCCAAGAGAGCGGGAGCTCCTACGAGCAGTACTTC. Its protein is CASSQESGSSYEQYF. V gene TRBV4-1 combines with J gene TRBJ2-7; 8 nucleotides match TRBD2. Germline CDR1 MGHRA, CDR2 YSYEKL. After removal of 0 bases from V and 0 bases from J, the junction contained 1 base not matched to a gene. The CDR3 runs to 15 residues.